The T cell receptor beta chain under discussion was sequenced for a study of glioma-infiltrating T cells after dendritic cell vaccination. Study-level points and caveats: The cohort had few patients with full blood and tumor sets.

Libraries were prepared by immunoSEQ multiplex PCR; TCRdb keeps only in-frame clonotypes and omits some of them. This table holds around 87,000 clones, about four fifths found once. Noted time point: after dendritic cell vaccination, including at tumor progression/relapse. Blood PBMC samples: pre-vaccination, two weeks post third vaccination, and at tumor progression. The V gene's germline CDR1 is SGHDN and CDR2 FVKESK. V gave up 4 bases and J gave up 4 bases, with 10 bases separating them. The CDR3 runs 13 residues. On this clone itself: Antigen specificity is unknown.

This receptor was identified in a human donor with glioblastoma. This sample comprised blood, obtained after dendritic cell vaccination. The V and J genes are TRBV14 and TRBJ1-2; D not certain. CDR3 in DNA: TGTGCCAGCAGCCCTTCTACAGCCTATGGCTACACCTTC. This gives the protein CASSPSTAYGYTF.